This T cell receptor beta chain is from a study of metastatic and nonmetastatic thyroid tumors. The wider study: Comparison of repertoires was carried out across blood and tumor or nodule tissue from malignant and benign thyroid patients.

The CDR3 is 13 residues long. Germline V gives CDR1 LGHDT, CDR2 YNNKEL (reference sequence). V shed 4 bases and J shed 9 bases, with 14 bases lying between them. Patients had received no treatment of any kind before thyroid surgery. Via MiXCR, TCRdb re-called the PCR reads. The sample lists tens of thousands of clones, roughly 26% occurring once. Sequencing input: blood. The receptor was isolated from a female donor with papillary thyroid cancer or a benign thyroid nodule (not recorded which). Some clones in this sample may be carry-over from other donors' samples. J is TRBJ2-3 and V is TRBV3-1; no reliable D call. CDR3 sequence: CASSPQLQRTQYF. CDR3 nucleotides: TGTGCCAGCAGCCCACAACTCCAGAGGACGCAGTATTTT.